The 21 T cell receptor beta chains below come from one sample, sequenced in a study of blood T cell repertoires in COVID-19. TCRdb's table, derived via immunoSEQ multiplex PCR, lists solely in-frame clones and lacks some. Counted here are around 93,000 clones, 81% occurring once; the ten biggest clones make up roughly 4%. Sequences were obtained from peripheral blood. The receptor source for this set is a man aged 55 to 70 with acute or convalescent COVID-19.

The CDR3 coding sequence is TGTGCCAGCAGCCTCTCGACTAGCGGGGGGACCGGGGAGCTGTTTTTT. Amino acid sequence: CASSLSTSGGTGELFF. The chain joins TRBV7-8 to TRBJ2-2, with 13 bases that match TRBD2. The CDR3 has 16 residues. The trim removed 5 bases at V and 5 bases at J, leaving 5 bases unmatched. Germline CDR1 reads SGHVS; CDR2 reads FQNEAQ.

V gene TRBV16 combines with J gene TRBJ1-2, with 10 bases matching TRBD1. Germline CDR1 is KGHSY and CDR2 is FQNENV. This CDR3 is 13 amino acids long. With V trimmed by 3 bases and J by 6 bases, 1 base remained unmatched. CDR3 protein: CASSHGQGDGYTF. The CDR3 DNA reads TGTGCCAGCAGCCATGGACAGGGGGATGGCTACACCTTC.

V usage is TRBV7-2 and J usage is TRBJ1-1; D uncertain. V was shortened by 6 bases and J by 3 bases, with 11 bases between the two germline ends. Germline V gene data show CDR1 as SGHTA and CDR2 as FQGNSA. The CDR3 contains 13 residues. Written as DNA, the CDR3 is TGTGCCAGCAGACAGAACACGGACACTGAAGCTTTCTTT. This translates into CASRQNTDTEAFF.

This chain connects TRBV4-1 to TRBJ1-1, with no clear D. The germline V gene encodes CDR1 MGHRA and CDR2 YSYEKL. The CDR3 extends over 14 amino acids. Trimming pared 4 bases from V and 2 bases from J, leaving 11 bases between. Here the CDR3 reads CASSLQERNTEAFF. The DNA for the CDR3 is TGCGCCAGCAGCCTTCAGGAAAGAAACACTGAAGCTTTCTTT.

The rearrangement joins TRBV2 to TRBJ2-5; 9 nucleotides line up with TRBD1. Trimming took 5 bases from V and 4 from J; bases not matched to a gene: 20. CDR1 is SNHLY and CDR2 is FYNNEI in the germline V gene. This CDR3 is built from 19 residues. This CDR3 reads CASSRLLTGGAGDGETQYF. As DNA, the CDR3 is TGTGCCAGCAGTCGCCTCCTGACAGGGGGTGCGGGAGATGGAGAGACCCAGTACTTC.

The J gene is TRBJ1-1, the V gene TRBV18; 7 bases agree with TRBD1. This CDR3 region has 16 residues. V shed 0 bases and J 0 bases; nucleotides not matched to a gene: 4. The germline gives CDR1 KGHSH, CDR2 LQKENI. As DNA, the CDR3 is TGTGCCAGCTCACCACCGGGACAGAGAATGAACACTGAAGCTTTCTTT. Translated: CASSPPGQRMNTEAFF.

The rearrangement joins TRBV6-4 to TRBJ1-1, with 7 bases that match TRBD1. Germline CDR1 and CDR2: MRHNA and SNTAGT. V lost 11 bases, J lost 5 bases, and 5 bases stayed unmatched. The CDR3 extends over 11 amino acids. The CDR3 here is CAPRGQTEAFF. CDR3 coding DNA: TGTGCCCCAAGGGGGCAGACTGAAGCTTTCTTT.

V usage is TRBV7-6 and J usage is TRBJ1-6; 7 bases line up with TRBD1. The germline CDR1 and CDR2 sequences are SGHVS and FNYEAQ. This CDR3 contains 15 residues. The V gene end was trimmed by 0 bases and the J gene end by 5 bases; junction bases not matched to a gene: 1. The CDR3 nucleotides are TGTGCCAGCAGCTTAGCCGGGACAGATAATTCACCCCTCCACTTT. Protein product: CASSLAGTDNSPLHF.

The V call is TRBV24-1, the J call TRBJ2-3; 8 bases match TRBD1. Trimming took 2 bases from V and 10 from J; bases not matched to a gene: 1. The CDR3 length is 12 residues. From germline, CDR1 is KGHDR and CDR2 SFDVKD. CDR3: CATSDSDRAQYF. The DNA of the CDR3 is TGTGCCACCAGTGATTCGGACAGGGCGCAGTATTTT.

V gene TRBV18 combines with J gene TRBJ2-1; the D gene is possibly TRBD1 (6 bases). The CDR3 contains 14 residues. Germline loops: CDR1 KGHSH, CDR2 LQKENI. Trimming removed 3 bases at V and 5 bases at J, with 11 bases between. The CDR3 region is CASSPNYRDNEQFF. As DNA, the CDR3 is TGTGCCAGCTCACCCAACTACAGGGACAATGAGCAGTTCTTC.

The chain has TRBV12-5 and TRBJ1-5, with D possibly matching TRBD1 (6 bases). V lost 5 bases, J lost 4 bases, and 9 bases lay in between. This CDR3 has 13 residues. Germline CDR1 LGHNT, CDR2 FRNRAP. The CDR3 bases are TGTGCTAGTGGTCAAGGACAGAATCAGCCCCAGCATTTT. This gives the protein CASGQGQNQPQHF.

The chain has TRBV24-1 and TRBJ2-2; 9 bases are a match to TRBD2. CDR3 length: 17 residues. The V gene end was trimmed by 2 bases and the J gene end by 7 bases; junction bases not matched to a gene: 10. The germline V gene has CDR1 KGHDR and CDR2 SFDVKD. CDR3 loop: CATSDSAGGPRNGELFF. The CDR3 nucleotides are TGTGCCACCAGTGATTCGGCGGGAGGGCCAAGAAACGGGGAGCTGTTTTTT.

The chain is built from TRBV5-1 and TRBJ1-6; TRBD1 aligns across 10 bases. The CDR3 loop spans 14 amino acids. Germline V gene lookup returns CDR1 SGHRS and CDR2 YFSETQ. V gave up 4 bases and J gave up 8 bases; unmatched junction bases: 3. The CDR3 region has the DNA TGCGCCAGCAGCCTGGACAGGGGGGATTCACCCCTCCACTTT. It codes for CASSLDRGDSPLHF.

The table lists this clone with a count of one. The chain recombines TRBV5-8 with TRBJ1-5; possibly TRBD1 for D (6 bases). With 0 bases removed from V and 0 bases from J, the gap between germline ends came to 10 bases. CDR1 is SGHTS, CDR2 YDEGEE, per germline. This CDR3 comprises 16 residues. The CDR3 here is CASSLEGDNSNQPQHF. CDR3 DNA: TGTGCCAGCAGCTTGGAGGGGGACAATAGCAATCAGCCCCAGCATTTT. The variable domain in full, with the rest retrieved from reference TRBV5-8 and TRBJ1-5, is EAGVTQSPTHLIKTRGQQATLRCSPISGHTSVYWYQQALGLGLQFLLWYDEGEERNRGNFPPRFSGRQFPNYSSELNVNALELEDSALYLCASSLEGDNSNQPQHFGDGTRLSIL.

This chain joins TRBV5-4 and TRBJ1-6; perhaps TRBD1 as D (5 bases). The CDR3 has 16 residues. With 0 bases removed from V and 8 bases from J, the gap between germline ends came to 15 bases. CDR1 is SGHNT and CDR2 is YYREEE in the germline V gene (reference sequence). The CDR3 spells CASSLAWGSQDSPLHF. CDR3 nucleotides: TGTGCCAGCAGCTTGGCTTGGGGCTCTCAGGATTCACCCCTCCACTTT.

V and J are TRBV4-1 and TRBJ2-5; a possible D gene is TRBD2 (7 bases). Germline values: CDR1 MGHRA, CDR2 YSYEKL. This CDR3 spans 17 amino acids. Trimming stripped 0 bases from V and 14 bases from J, with 28 bases between. Here the CDR3 DNA reads TGCGCCAGCAGCCAAGAAATGGCCGTGCGTTCGATGGGGGGGACATACTTC. It yields the protein CASSQEMAVRSMGGTYF.

The J gene is TRBJ2-1, the V gene TRBV6-5, with 11 nucleotides matching TRBD2. With 6 bases clipped from V and 11 bases from J, the junction kept 6 bases outside the gene matches. CDR1 and CDR2 (germline): MNHEY, SVGAGI. The CDR3 consists of 13 residues. CDR3 DNA: TGTGCCAGCAGCCAGGGACTAGCGGAAAAGCAGTTCTTC. It yields the protein CASSQGLAEKQFF.

V is TRBV9 and J is TRBJ1-1; D remains unclear. The V gene lost 0 bases and the J gene lost 1 base, with 10 bases spanning the gap. The CDR3 is 15 amino acids. From germline, CDR1 is SGDLS and CDR2 YYNGEE. CDR3 region: CASSVVASQNTEAFF. The DNA of the CDR3 is TGTGCCAGCAGCGTAGTTGCCAGTCAGAACACTGAAGCTTTCTTT.

The gene calls are TRBV19 and TRBJ1-5, with 7 bases matching TRBD1. There are 15 residues in the CDR3. The V gene's germline CDR1 is LNHDA and CDR2 SQIVND (reference sequence). Trimming took 6 bases from V and 3 from J; bases not matched to a gene: 8. The CDR3 DNA is TGTGCCAGTAGATGGGACAGTGGGAACAATCAGCCCCAGCATTTT. Its translation is CASRWDSGNNQPQHF.

This chain connects TRBV7-8 to TRBJ2-5, with D maybe TRBD2 (6 bases). This CDR3 region has 14 residues. V dropped 1 base and J dropped 5 bases, with 11 bases sitting between them. Looked up from germline, CDR1 is SGHVS and CDR2 is FQNEAQ. This CDR3 reads CASSLGTTGETQYF. CDR3 DNA sequence: TGTGCCAGCAGCTTAGGGACTACCGGGGAGACCCAGTACTTC. The full variable domain, its missing parts supplied by reference TRBV7-8 and TRBJ2-5, is GAGVSQSPRYKVAKRGQDVALRCDPISGHVSLFWYQQALGQGPEFLTYFQNEAQLDKSGLPSDRFFAERPEGSVSTLKIQRTQQEDSAVYLCASSLGTTGETQYFGPGTRLLVL.

The chain uses TRBV15 and TRBJ1-5, with 8 bases fitting TRBD1. CDR1 LNHNV and CDR2 YYDKDF come from the germline V gene (reference sequence). After removal of 6 bases from V and 5 bases from J, the junction contained 9 bases not matched to a gene. The CDR3 has 15 amino acids. In nucleotides, the CDR3 is TGTGCCACCAGACCGGACAGGGAATTTGATCAGCCCCAGCATTTT. It codes for CATRPDREFDQPQHF.